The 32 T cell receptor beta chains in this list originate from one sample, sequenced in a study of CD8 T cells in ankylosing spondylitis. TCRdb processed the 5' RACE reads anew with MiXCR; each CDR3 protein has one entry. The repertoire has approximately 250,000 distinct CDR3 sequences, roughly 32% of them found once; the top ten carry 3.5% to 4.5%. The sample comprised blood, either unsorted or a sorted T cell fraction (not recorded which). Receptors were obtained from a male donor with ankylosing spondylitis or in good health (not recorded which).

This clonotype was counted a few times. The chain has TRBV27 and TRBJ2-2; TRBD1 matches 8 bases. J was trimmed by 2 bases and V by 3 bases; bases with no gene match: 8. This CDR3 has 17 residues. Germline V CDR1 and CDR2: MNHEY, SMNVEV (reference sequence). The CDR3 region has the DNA TGTGCCAGCAGTTTTCCCTCCGGACAGGGCAACACCGGGGAGCTGTTTTTT. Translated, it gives CASSFPSGQGNTGELFF.

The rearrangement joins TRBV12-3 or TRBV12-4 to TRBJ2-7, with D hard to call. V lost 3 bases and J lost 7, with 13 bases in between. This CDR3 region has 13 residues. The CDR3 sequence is CASSFVGSGEQYF. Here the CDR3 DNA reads TGTGCCAGCAGTTTTGTGGGTTCGGGTGAGCAGTACTTC.

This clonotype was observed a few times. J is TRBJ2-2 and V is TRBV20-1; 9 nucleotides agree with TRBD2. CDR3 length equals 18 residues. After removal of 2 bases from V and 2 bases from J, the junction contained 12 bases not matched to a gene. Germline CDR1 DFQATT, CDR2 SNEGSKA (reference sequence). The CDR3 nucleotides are TGCAGTGCTAGATCAGCCGAGCTAGCGGGGCCTAACACCGGGGAGCTGTTTTTT. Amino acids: CSARSAELAGPNTGELFF.

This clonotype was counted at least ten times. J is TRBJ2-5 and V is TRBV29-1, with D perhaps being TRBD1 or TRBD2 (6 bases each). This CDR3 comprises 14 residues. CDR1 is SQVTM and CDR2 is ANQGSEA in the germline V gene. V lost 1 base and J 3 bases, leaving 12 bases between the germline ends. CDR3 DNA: TGCAGCGTTGAAGGAGGGGGGCACGAAGAGACCCAGTACTTC. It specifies CSVEGGGHEETQYF.

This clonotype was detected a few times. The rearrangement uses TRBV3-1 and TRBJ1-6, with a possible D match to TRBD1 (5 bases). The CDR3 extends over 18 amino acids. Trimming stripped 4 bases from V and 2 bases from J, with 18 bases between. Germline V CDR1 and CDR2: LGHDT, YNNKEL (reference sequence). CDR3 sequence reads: CASSPRDASGAYNSPLHF. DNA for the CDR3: TGTGCCAGCAGCCCGAGGGACGCCTCTGGAGCCTATAATTCACCCCTCCACTTT. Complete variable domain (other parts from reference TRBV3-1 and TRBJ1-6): DTAVSQTPKYLVTQMGNDKSIKCEQNLGHDTMYWYKQDSKKFLKIMFSYNNKELIINETVPNRFSPKSPDKAHLNLHINSLELGDSAVYFCASSPRDASGAYNSPLHFGNGTRLTVT.

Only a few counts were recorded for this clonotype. As DNA, the CDR3 is TGTGCCAGCAGTCAGGGCAGGGTCTCTCTCGAGCAGTACTTC. It specifies CASSQGRVSLEQYF. The chain joins TRBV6-1 to TRBJ2-7, with D tentatively TRBD1 (5 bases). Trimming took 5 bases from V and 6 from J, leaving 17 bases between them. This CDR3 comprises 14 residues. Germline-derived CDR1 and CDR2 are MNHNS and SASEGT.

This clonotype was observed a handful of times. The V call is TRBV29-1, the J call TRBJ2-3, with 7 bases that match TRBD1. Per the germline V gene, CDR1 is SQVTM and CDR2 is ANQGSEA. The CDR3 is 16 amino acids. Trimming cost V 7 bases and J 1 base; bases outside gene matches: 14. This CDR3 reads CSASGQALGGTDTQYF. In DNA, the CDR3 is TGCAGCGCCTCAGGACAGGCCCTGGGGGGCACAGATACGCAGTATTTT.

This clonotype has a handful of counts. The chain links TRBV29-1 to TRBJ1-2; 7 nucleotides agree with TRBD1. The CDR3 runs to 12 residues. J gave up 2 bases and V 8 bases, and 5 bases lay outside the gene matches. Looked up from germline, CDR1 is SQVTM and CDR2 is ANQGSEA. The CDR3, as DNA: TGCAGCTCCCGGGGACAGAACTATGGCTACACCTTC. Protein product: CSSRGQNYGYTF.

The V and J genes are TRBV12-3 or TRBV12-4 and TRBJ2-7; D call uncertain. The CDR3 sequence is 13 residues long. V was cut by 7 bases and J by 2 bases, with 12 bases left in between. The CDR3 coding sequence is TGTGCCAGCACCACAGACGGAACCTACGAGCAGTACTTC. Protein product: CASTTDGTYEQYF.

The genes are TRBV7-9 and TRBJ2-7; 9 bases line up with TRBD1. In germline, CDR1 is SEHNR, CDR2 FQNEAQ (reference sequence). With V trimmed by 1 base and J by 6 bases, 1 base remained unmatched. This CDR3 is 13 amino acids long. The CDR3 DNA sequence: TGTGCCAGCAGCTTAGGGGACAGGGTCGAGCAGTACTTC. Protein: CASSLGDRVEQYF.

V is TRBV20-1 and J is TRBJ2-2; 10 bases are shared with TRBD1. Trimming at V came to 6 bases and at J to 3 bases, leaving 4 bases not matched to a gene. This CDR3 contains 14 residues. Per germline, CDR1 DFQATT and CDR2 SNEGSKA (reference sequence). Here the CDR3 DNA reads TGCAGTGCCGGGACAGGGGCTTACACCGGGGAGCTGTTTTTT. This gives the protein CSAGTGAYTGELFF.

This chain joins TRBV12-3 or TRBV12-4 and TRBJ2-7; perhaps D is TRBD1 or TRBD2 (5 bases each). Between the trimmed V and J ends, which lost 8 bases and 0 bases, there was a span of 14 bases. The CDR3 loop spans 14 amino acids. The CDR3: CASLHTGTSYEQYF. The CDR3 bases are TGTGCCAGCTTACACACCGGGACCTCCTACGAGCAGTACTTC.

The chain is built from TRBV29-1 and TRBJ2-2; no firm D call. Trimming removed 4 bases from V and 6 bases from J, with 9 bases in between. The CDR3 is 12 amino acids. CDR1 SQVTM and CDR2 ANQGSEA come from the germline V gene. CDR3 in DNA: TGCAGCGTTGTAAAGGCGCCCGGGGAGCTGTTTTTT. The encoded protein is CSVVKAPGELFF.

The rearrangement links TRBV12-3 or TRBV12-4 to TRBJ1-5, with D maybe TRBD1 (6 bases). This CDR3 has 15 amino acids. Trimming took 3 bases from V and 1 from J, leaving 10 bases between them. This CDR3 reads CASSFWGASNQPQHF. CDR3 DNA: TGTGCCAGCAGTTTTTGGGGGGCGAGCAATCAGCCCCAGCATTTT.

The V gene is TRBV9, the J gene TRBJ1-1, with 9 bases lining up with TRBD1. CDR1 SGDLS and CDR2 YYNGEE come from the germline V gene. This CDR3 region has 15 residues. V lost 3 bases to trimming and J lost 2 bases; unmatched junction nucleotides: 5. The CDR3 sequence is CASSEGDRANTEAFF. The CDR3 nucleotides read TGTGCCAGCAGCGAGGGGGACAGGGCTAACACTGAAGCTTTCTTT.

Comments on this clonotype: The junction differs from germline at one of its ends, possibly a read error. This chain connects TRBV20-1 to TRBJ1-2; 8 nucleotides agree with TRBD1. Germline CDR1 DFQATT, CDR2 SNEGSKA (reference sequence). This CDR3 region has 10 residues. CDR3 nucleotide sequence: TGCAGTGCTACCGGACAGGGTGGCAATTTC. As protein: CSATGQGGNF.

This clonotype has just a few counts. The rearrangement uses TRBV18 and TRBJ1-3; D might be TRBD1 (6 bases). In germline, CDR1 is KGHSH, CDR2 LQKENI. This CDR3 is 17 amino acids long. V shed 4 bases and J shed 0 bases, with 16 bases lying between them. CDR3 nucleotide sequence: TGTGCCAGCTCACGATTTGATGGGGGCAACTCTGGAAACACCATATATTTT. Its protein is CASSRFDGGNSGNTIYF.

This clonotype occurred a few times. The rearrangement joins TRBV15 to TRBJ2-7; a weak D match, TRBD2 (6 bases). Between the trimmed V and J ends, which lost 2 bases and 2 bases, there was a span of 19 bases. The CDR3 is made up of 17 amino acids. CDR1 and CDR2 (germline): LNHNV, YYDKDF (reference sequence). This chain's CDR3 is CATSRSRLAGTTYEQYF. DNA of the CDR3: TGTGCCACCAGCAGATCCCGTCTGGCGGGGACCACCTACGAGCAGTACTTC.

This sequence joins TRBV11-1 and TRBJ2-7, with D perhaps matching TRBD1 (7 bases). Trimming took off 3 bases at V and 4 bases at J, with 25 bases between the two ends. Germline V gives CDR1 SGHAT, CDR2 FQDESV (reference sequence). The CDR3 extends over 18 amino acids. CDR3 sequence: CASSLGDPRRTGGYEQYF. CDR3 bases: TGTGCCAGCAGCTTGGGAGATCCCCGGAGGACAGGAGGGTACGAGCAGTACTTC. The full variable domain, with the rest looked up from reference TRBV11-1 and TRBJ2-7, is EAEVAQSPRYKITEKSQAVAFWCDPISGHATLYWYRQILGQGPELLVQFQDESVVDDSQLPKDRFSAERLKGVDSTLKIQPAELGDSAMYLCASSLGDPRRTGGYEQYFGPGTRLTVT.

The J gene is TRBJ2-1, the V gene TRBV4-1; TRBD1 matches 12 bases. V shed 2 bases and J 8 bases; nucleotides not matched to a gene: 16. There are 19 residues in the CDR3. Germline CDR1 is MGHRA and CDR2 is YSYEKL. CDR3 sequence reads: CASSQPYLTGTGGIDEQFF. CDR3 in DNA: TGCGCCAGCAGCCAACCATACCTAACCGGGACAGGGGGCATCGATGAGCAGTTCTTC.

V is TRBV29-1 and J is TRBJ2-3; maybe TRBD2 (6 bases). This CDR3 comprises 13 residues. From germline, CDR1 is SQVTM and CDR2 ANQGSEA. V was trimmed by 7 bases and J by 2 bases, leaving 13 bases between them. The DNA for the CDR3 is TGCAGCGGGGAGGAGGGGTCCACAGATACGCAGTATTTT. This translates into CSGEEGSTDTQYF.

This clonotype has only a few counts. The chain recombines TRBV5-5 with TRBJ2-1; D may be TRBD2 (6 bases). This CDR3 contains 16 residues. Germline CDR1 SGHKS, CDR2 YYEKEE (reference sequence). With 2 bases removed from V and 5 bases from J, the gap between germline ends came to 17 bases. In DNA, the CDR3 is TGTGCCAGCAGCTTCGACCTGGCGGGGATAAACAATGAGCAGTTCTTC. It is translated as CASSFDLAGINNEQFF.

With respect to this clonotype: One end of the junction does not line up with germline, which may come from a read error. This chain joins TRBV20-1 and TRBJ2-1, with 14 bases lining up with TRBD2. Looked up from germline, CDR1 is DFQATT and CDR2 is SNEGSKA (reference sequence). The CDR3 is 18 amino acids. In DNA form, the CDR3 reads TGCTGTGCTAGAGATAGCCAGGGACTAGCGGGGGAGCTCAATGAGCAGTTCTTC. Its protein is CCARDSQGLAGELNEQFF.

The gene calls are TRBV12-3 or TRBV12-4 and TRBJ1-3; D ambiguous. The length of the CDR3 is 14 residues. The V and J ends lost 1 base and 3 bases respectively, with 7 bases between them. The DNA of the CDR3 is TGTGCCAGCAGTTTAGTGAGTGGTGGAAACACCATATATTTT. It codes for CASSLVSGGNTIYF.

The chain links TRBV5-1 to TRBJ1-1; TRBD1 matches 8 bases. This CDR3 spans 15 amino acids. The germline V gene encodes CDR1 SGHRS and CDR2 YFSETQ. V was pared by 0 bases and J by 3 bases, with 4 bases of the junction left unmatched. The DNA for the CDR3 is TGCGCCAGCAGCTTGGCCGGGACAGGATACACTGAAGCTTTCTTT. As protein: CASSLAGTGYTEAFF.

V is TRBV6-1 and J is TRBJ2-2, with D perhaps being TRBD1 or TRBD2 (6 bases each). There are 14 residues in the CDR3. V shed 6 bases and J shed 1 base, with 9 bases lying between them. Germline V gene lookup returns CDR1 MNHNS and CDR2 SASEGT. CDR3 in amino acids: CASSGGRNTGELFF. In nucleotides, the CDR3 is TGTGCCAGCAGCGGGGGCAGGAACACCGGGGAGCTGTTTTTT.

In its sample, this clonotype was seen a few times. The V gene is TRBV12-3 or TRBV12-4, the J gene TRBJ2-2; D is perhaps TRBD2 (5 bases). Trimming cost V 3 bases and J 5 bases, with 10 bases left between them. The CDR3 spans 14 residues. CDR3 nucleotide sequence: TGTGCCAGCAGTTTCTCCGGGAAAACCGGGGAGCTGTTTTTT. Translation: CASSFSGKTGELFF.

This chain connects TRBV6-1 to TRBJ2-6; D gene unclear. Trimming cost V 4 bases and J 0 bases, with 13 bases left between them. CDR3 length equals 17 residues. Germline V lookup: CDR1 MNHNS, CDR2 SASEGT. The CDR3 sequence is CASSARYRSSGANVLTF. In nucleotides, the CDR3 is TGTGCCAGCAGTGCCCGGTACAGAAGCTCTGGGGCCAACGTCCTGACTTTC.

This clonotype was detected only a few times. The CDR3: CASSLGTIGKNIQYF. The CDR3 nucleotides read TGTGCCAGCAGCTTGGGGACGATTGGCAAAAACATTCAGTACTTC. The genes are TRBV5-6 and TRBJ2-4; D unresolved. The germline V and J ends were trimmed by 0 bases and 3 bases, with 10 bases remaining between them. CDR1 is SGHDT, CDR2 YYEEEE, per germline. This CDR3 has 15 amino acids.

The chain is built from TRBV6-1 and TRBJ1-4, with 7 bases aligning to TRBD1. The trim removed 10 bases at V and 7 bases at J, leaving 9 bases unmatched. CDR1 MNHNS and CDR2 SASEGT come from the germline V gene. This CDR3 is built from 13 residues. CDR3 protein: CATTQGVGEKLFF. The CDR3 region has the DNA TGTGCCACCACTCAGGGGGTTGGTGAAAAACTGTTTTTT.

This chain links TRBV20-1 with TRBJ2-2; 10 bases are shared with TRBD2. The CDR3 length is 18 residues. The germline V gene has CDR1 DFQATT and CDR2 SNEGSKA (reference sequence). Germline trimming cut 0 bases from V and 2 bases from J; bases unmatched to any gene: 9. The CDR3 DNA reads TGCAGTGCTAGAGATTGGCTAGCGGGGGCCAGAAACACCGGGGAGCTGTTTTTT. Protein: CSARDWLAGARNTGELFF.

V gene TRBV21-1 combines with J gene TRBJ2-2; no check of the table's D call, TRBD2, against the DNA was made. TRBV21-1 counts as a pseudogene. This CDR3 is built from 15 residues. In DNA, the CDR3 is TGTGCCAGCAGCCGGATAGCGGCGAACACCGGGGAGCTGTTTTTT. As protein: CASSRIAANTGELFF.